This TCR beta chain was documented in a study of cytomegalovirus exposure and HLA in healthy donors. The wider study: Caucasian-associated ancestry cluster membership applied to about four fifths of around 400 genotyped donors.

This clone was seen a single time. Its antigen is not identified. General study results and limits: A later analysis revealed that TCR association rates differed between HLA loci, peaking at DRB1 and bottoming out at HLA-C.

The PCR ran on 60 Vbeta and 13 Jbeta primers. Generated by immunoSEQ multiplex PCR, the TCRdb table keeps only in-frame clones and is missing some. The sample has some 120,000 clones, roughly 66% seen once. The clonotype was recovered from a man between 60 and 70 years old in good health and CMV-seropositive. Sample: PBMCs.

The DNA for the CDR3 is TGTGCCAGCAGCTTGGATATGGCAGTGAATTCACCCCTCCACTTT. Amino acids: CASSLDMAVNSPLHF. The chain carries TRBV5-4 and TRBJ1-6; no definite D call. The CDR3 runs to 15 residues. V was clipped by 0 bases and J by 7 bases, with 11 bases between them. CDR1 is SGHNT and CDR2 is YYREEE in the germline V gene (reference sequence).